Listed below are T cell receptor beta chains from one sample, sequenced in a study of T-cell reconstitution after alpha-beta-depleted transplantation in children. TCRdb called the PCR reads again in MiXCR, with one record for every CDR3 protein. The sample consists of roughly 400,000 distinct CDR3 sequences, approximately 42% of them appearing once. This specimen was PBMCs, taken before TCRalphabeta/CD19-depleted stem cell transplant. These receptors were collected from a girl aged 2 to 9 with aplastic anemia, due to receive a stem cell transplant. CDR3s leave out the opening cysteine and the closing phenylalanine or tryptophan.

J	V	CDR3
TRBJ2-7	TRBV29-1	SVWDSSSYEQY
TRBJ2-5	TRBV10-3	AISESIAGGMETQY
TRBJ1-1	TRBV6-5	ASSYRGREAF
TRBJ1-4	TRBV10-3	AISEYGTGLEKLF
TRBJ2-1	TRBV7-3	ASSLGRGQYNEQF
TRBJ2-2	TRBV6-4	ASSVFPSKLATGELF
TRBJ2-1	TRBV5-1	ASAGGIYNEQF
TRBJ1-5	TRBV2	ASGKDRSYQPQH
TRBJ2-3	TRBV7-9	ASSPGLPNTDTQY
TRBJ2-6	TRBV6-2/TRBV6-3	ASSYLAGGPSGSGANVLT
TRBJ2-1	TRBV10-3	AISGASGAPYNEQF
TRBJ2-7	TRBV12-3/TRBV12-4	ASSLQGAEQY
TRBJ1-1	TRBV19	ASSIPAGAGTEAF
TRBJ1-1	TRBV27	ASRMGVTGLNTEAF
TRBJ2-1	TRBV20-1	SARDPRGVRPREQF
TRBJ1-6	TRBV2	ASSEEGGSFNSPLH
TRBJ2-1	TRBV5-1	ASSLDGISYNEQF
TRBJ1-1	TRBV5-1	ASSLADERAAF
TRBJ2-7	TRBV20-1	SARDVSAFYEQY
TRBJ1-1	TRBV24-1	ATARAGNTEAF
TRBJ1-4	TRBV29-1	SVAQKKGASLTNEKLF
TRBJ1-2	TRBV20-1	SARTGGLGGYT
TRBJ2-2	TRBV7-2	ASSLEGLAAGELF
TRBJ2-2	TRBV12-3/TRBV12-4	ASIEQGVNTGELF
TRBJ1-3	TRBV3-1	ASSVQQGNTIY
TRBJ2-1	TRBV20-1	SARAPRTSGRARFNEQF
TRBJ2-3	TRBV9	ASSVGLVNTDTQY
TRBJ1-5	TRBV12-2	ASRLVRVGQPQH
TRBJ2-3	TRBV5-1	ASSLDVSGREGDTQY
TRBJ1-5	TRBV7-2	ASSLAGARPPQH
TRBJ1-5	TRBV28	ASSLGNLARGGNQPQH
TRBJ2-1	TRBV4-1	ASSHILDPEQF
TRBJ2-7	TRBV5-1	ASSLGPASEQY
TRBJ1-4	TRBV20-1	SARDRRAEEKLF
TRBJ2-7	TRBV5-1	ASNEGYEQY